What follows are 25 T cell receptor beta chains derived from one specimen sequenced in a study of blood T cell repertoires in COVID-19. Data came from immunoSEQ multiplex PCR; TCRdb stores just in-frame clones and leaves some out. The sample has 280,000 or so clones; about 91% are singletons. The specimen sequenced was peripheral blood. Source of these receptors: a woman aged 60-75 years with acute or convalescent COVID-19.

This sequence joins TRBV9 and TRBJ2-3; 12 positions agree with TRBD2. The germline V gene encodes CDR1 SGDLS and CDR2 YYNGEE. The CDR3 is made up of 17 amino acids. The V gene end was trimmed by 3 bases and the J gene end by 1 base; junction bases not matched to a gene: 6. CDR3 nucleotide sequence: TGTGCCAGCAGCGCTTCGACTAGCGGGAGAGGCACAGATACGCAGTATTTT. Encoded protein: CASSASTSGRGTDTQYF.

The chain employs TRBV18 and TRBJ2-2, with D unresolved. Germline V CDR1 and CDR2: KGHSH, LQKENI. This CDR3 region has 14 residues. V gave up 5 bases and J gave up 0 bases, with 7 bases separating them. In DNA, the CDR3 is TGTGCCAGCTCATCCCTCGCGAACACCGGGGAGCTGTTTTTT. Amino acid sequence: CASSSLANTGELFF.

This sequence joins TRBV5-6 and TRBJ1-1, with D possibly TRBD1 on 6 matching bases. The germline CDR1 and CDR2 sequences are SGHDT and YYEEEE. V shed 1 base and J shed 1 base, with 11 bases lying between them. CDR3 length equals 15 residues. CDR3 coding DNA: TGTGCCAGCAGCTTGTTTTGGACAGAGAACACTGAAGCTTTCTTT. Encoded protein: CASSLFWTENTEAFF.

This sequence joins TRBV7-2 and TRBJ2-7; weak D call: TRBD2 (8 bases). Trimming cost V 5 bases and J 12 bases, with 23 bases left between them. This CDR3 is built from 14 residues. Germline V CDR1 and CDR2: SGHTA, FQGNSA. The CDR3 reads CASSPGGDSLSRYF. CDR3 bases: TGTGCCAGCAGCCCCGGGGGGGACAGCCTCTCTCGGTACTTC.

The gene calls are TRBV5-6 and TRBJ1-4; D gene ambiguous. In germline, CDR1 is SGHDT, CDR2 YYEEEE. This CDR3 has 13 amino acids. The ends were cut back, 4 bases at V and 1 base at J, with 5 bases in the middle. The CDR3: CASSTGTNEKLFF. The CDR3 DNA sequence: TGTGCCAGCAGCACGGGAACTAATGAAAAACTGTTTTTT. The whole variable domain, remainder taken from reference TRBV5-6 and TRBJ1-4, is DAGVTQSPTHLIKTRGQQVTLRCSPKSGHDTVSWYQQALGQGPQFIFQYYEEEERQRGNFPDRFSGHQFPNYSSELNVNALLLGDSALYLCASSTGTNEKLFFGSGTQLSVL.

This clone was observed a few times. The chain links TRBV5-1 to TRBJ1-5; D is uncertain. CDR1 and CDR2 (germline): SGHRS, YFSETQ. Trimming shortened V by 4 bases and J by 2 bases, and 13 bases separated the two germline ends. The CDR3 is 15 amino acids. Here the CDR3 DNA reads TGCGCCAGCAGCCCCGGAGGACTTGGCAATCAGCCCCAGCATTTT. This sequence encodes CASSPGGLGNQPQHF.

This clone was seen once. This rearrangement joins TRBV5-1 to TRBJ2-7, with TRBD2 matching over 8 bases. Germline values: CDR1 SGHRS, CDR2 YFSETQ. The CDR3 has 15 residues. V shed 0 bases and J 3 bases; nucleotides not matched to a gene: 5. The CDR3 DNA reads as TGCGCCAGCAGCTTGGCCGCAAGCGGGGGCTACGAGCAGTACTTC. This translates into CASSLAASGGYEQYF.

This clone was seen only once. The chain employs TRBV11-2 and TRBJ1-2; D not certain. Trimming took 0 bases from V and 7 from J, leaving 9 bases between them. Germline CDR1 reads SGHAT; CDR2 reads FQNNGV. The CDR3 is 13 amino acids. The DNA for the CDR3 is TGTGCCAGCAGCTTAGAAAGCCAGGCTGGCTACACCTTC. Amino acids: CASSLESQAGYTF.

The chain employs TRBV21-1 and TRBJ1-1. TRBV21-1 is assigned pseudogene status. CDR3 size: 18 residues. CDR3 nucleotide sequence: TGTGCCAGCAGCAAAATGAGACGGGATCCGAGCGTGTTCCGTGAAGCTTTCTTT. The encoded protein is CASSKMRRDPSVFREAFF.

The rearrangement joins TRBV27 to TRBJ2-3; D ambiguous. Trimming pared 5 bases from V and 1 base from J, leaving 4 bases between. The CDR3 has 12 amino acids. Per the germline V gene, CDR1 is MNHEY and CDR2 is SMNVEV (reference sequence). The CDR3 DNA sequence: TGTGCCAGCAGTGGCCGCACAGATACGCAGTATTTT. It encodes CASSGRTDTQYF.

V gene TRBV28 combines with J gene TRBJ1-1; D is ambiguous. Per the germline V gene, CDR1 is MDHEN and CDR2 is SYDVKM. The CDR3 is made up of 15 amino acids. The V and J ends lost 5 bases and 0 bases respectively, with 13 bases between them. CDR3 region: CASSPDGVLNTEAFF. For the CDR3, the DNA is TGTGCCAGCAGTCCAGACGGGGTTCTGAACACTGAAGCTTTCTTT.

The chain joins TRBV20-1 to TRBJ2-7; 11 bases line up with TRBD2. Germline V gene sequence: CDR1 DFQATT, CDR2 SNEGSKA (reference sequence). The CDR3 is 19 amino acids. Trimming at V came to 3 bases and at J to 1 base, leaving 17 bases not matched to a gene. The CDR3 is CSASSDGTSGRWDSYEQYF. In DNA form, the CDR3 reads TGCAGTGCTAGTTCGGACGGGACTAGCGGACGTTGGGATTCCTACGAGCAGTACTTC.

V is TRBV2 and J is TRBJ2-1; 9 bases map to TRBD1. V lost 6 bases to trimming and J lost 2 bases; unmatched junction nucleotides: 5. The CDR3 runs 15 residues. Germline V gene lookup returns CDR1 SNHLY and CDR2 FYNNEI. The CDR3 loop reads CASSPGQGPYNEQFF. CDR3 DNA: TGTGCCAGCAGCCCGGGACAGGGCCCCTACAATGAGCAGTTCTTC.

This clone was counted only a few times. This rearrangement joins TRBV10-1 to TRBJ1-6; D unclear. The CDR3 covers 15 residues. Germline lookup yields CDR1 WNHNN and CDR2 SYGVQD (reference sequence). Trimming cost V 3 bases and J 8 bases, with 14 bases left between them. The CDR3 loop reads CASSDGSRVDSPLHF. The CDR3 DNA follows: TGCGCCAGCAGTGATGGCAGCCGGGTTGATTCACCCCTCCACTTT.

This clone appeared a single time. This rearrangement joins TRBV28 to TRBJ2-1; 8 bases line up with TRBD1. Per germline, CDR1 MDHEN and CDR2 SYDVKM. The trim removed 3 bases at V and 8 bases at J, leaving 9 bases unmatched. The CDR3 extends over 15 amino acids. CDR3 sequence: CASSLDRVGDDEQFF. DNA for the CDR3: TGTGCCAGCAGTTTGGACAGGGTAGGGGACGATGAGCAGTTCTTC.

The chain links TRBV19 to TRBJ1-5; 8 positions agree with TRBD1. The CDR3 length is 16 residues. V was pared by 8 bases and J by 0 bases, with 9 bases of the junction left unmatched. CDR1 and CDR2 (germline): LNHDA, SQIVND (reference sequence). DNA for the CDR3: TGTGCCAGTTCCGACAGGGGCCGGTATAGCAATCAGCCCCAGCATTTT. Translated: CASSDRGRYSNQPQHF.

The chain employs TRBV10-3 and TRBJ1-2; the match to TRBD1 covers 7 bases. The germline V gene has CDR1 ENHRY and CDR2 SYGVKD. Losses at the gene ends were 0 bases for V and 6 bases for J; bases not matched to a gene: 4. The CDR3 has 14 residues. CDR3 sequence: CAISESRTGDGYTF. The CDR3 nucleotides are TGTGCCATCAGTGAGTCTCGGACAGGCGATGGCTACACCTTC.

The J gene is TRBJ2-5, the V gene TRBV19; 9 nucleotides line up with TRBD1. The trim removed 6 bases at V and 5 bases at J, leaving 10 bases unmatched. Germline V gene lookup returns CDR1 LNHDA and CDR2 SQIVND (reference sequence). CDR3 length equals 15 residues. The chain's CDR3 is CASSRPGQGMETQYF. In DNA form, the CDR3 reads TGTGCCAGTAGCAGGCCGGGACAGGGTATGGAGACCCAGTACTTC.

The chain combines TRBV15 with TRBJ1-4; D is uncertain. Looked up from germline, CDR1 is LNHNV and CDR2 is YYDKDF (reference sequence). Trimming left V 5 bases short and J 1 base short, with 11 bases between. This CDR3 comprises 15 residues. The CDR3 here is CATSGEAGTNEKLFF. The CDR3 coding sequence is TGTGCCACCAGCGGGGAGGCGGGAACTAATGAAAAACTGTTTTTT.

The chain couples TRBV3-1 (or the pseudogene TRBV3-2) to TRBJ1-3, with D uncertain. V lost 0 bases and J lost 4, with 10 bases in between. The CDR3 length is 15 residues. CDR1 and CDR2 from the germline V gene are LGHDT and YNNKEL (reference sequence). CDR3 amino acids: CASSQELPSGNTIYF. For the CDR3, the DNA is TGTGCCAGCAGCCAAGAACTCCCATCGGGAAACACCATATATTTT.

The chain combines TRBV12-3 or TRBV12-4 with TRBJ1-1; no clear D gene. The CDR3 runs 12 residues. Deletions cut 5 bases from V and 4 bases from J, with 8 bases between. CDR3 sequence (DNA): TGTGCCAGCAGTCCCGCACTCACTGAAGCTTTCTTT. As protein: CASSPALTEAFF.

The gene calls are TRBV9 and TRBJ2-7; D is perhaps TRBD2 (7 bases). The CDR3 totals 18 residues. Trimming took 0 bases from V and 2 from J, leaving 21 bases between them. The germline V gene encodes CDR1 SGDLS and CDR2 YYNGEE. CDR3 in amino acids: CASSVGPANGGLTYEQYF. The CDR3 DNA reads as TGTGCCAGCAGCGTAGGTCCCGCGAACGGGGGGCTTACCTACGAGCAGTACTTC.

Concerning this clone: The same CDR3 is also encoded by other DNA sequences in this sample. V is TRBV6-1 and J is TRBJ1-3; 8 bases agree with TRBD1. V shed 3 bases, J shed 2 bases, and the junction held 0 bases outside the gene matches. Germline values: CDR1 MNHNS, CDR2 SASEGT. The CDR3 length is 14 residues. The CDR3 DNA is TGTGCCAGCAGTGAGACAGGGGCTGGAAACACCATATATTTT. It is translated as CASSETGAGNTIYF.

The CDR3 reads CASSFSTAGVAIEQYF. DNA for the CDR3: TGTGCCAGCAGTTTCTCGACCGCGGGAGTTGCTATCGAGCAGTACTTC. V usage is TRBV28 and J usage is TRBJ2-7; 7 bases fit TRBD2. CDR1 and CDR2 from the germline V gene are MDHEN and SYDVKM. V dropped 3 bases and J dropped 6; count of bases not matched to a gene: 14. The CDR3 runs to 16 residues.

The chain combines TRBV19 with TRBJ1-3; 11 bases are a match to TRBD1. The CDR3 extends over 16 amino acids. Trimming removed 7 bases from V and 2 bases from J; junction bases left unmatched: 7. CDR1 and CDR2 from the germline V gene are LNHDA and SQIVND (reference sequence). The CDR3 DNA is TGTGCCAGTACCCTACTGGGACAGGGGGCTGGAAACACCATATATTTT. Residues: CASTLLGQGAGNTIYF. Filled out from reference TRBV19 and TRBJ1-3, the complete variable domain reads DGGITQSPKYLFRKEGQNVTLSCEQNLNHDAMYWYRQDPGQGLRLIYYSQIVNDFQKGDIAEGYSVSREKKESFPLTVTSAQKNPTAFYLCASTLLGQGAGNTIYFGEGSWLTVV.